The entry that follows covers one TCR beta chain sequence. Its antigen is still unknown. Here immunoSEQ multiplex PCR was the method, and the copy in TCRdb shows in-frame clones only, minus some. The sample gives 170,000 or so clones, approximately 61% of which show up once; 10% is in the top ten. Germline-derived CDR1 and CDR2 are WNHNN and SYGVQD (reference sequence). Trimming took 6 bases from V and 8 from J; bases not matched to a gene: 17. This CDR3 contains 16 residues. The sample is drawn from a study of shared clonotypes between healthy human individuals. Overall study results and limits: Larger estimated richness was generally recorded for naive subsets relative to memory subsets.

The sequencing input was memory CD4+ T cells sorted from blood. Subset described: CD45RA-negative fraction. The chain carries TRBV10-1 and TRBJ2-3, with 7 bases matching TRBD2. This TCR was recovered from a man between 25 and 39 years old in good health. CDR3 sequence reads: CASRALRGGSSGTQYF. The CDR3 DNA sequence: TGCGCCAGCAGGGCCCTTCGTGGCGGGAGCTCCGGTACGCAGTATTTT.